The 10 T cell receptor beta chains given below trace back to one sample, sequenced in a study of cytomegalovirus exposure and HLA in healthy donors. The primer mix had 60 Vbeta and 13 Jbeta primers. The method was immunoSEQ multiplex PCR; TCRdb's version includes in-frame clones alone and lacks a portion of them. The sample carries some 130,000 clones, around three quarters recorded once. Sequenced: PBMCs. These receptors were collected from a man between 18 and 29 years old in good health and CMV-seronegative.

The chain joins TRBV6-6 to TRBJ2-1; 9 nucleotides align to TRBD1. CDR1 is MNHNY and CDR2 is SVGAGI in the germline V gene (reference sequence). The CDR3 extends over 15 amino acids. The V and J ends lost 2 bases and 6 bases, in that order; junction bases with no gene match: 5. Written as DNA, the CDR3 is TGTGCCAGCAGTTACATCGGACAGGGGATCAATGAGCAGTTCTTC. Translating it yields CASSYIGQGINEQFF.

The rearrangement uses TRBV4-2 and TRBJ1-1; D is unclear. Germline assignment: CDR1 LGHNA and CDR2 YNFKEQ. Deletions cut 0 bases from V and 4 bases from J, with 9 bases between. CDR3 size: 14 residues. The CDR3 sequence is CASSQDSVGTEAFF. CDR3 in DNA: TGTGCCAGCAGCCAAGATTCAGTTGGCACTGAAGCTTTCTTT.

This clone was seen only a few times. This chain uses TRBV10-3 with TRBJ1-1; D not resolved. The CDR3 runs to 13 residues. Germline V gene data show CDR1 as ENHRY and CDR2 as SYGVKD. With 2 bases removed from V and 2 bases from J, the gap between germline ends came to 6 bases. The CDR3 DNA reads TGTGCCATCAGTGAGGAGATTAACACTGAAGCTTTCTTT. Translation: CAISEEINTEAFF.

The chain uses TRBV7-9 and TRBJ2-1; the match to TRBD2 covers 15 bases. Germline loops: CDR1 SEHNR, CDR2 FQNEAQ (reference sequence). Trimming at V came to 2 bases and at J to 8 bases, leaving 7 bases not matched to a gene. The CDR3 is 17 amino acids. The CDR3 DNA reads TGTGCCAGCAGCTTAACCGGACTAGCGGGAGGGCCGCATGAGCAGTTCTTC. It specifies CASSLTGLAGGPHEQFF.

The chain uses TRBV6-5 and TRBJ2-7; tentatively, D is TRBD1 (6 bases). V was pared by 2 bases and J by 10 bases, with 15 bases between. This CDR3 region has 13 residues. Looked up from germline, CDR1 is MNHEY and CDR2 is SVGAGI. The CDR3 coding sequence is TGTGCCAGCAGTTACCAATACGGCAGGGGACAGTACTTC. This translates into CASSYQYGRGQYF.

The chain links TRBV7-2 to TRBJ2-1; D unresolved. V lost 5 bases and J 10 bases, leaving 15 bases between the germline ends. This CDR3 contains 13 residues. Germline CDR1 is SGHTA and CDR2 is FQGNSA. CDR3 loop: CASSPYPAGEQFF. CDR3 nucleotides: TGTGCCAGCAGCCCTTACCCTGCCGGGGAGCAGTTCTTC.

The genes are TRBV6-5 and TRBJ2-7; tentatively, D is TRBD1 (5 bases). The germline gives CDR1 MNHEY, CDR2 SVGAGI. This CDR3 has 16 amino acids. With 2 bases removed from V and 7 bases from J, the gap between germline ends came to 21 bases. The CDR3 spells CASSYVRRGNTCEQYV. The CDR3 nucleotides read TGTGCCAGCAGTTACGTTCGTAGGGGTAATACGTGTGAGCAGTACGTC.

The rearrangement uses TRBV19 and TRBJ1-5; tentative D call: TRBD1 (5 bases). V was shortened by 3 bases and J by 3 bases, with 12 bases between the two germline ends. This CDR3 is 15 amino acids long. From germline, CDR1 is LNHDA and CDR2 SQIVND (reference sequence). Written as DNA, the CDR3 is TGTGCCAGTAGTATTGAGTCAGGGATCAATCAGCCCCAGCATTTT. It yields the protein CASSIESGINQPQHF.

The rearrangement joins TRBV7-2 to TRBJ2-7; the D gene is possibly TRBD2 (6 bases). Germline V gives CDR1 SGHTA, CDR2 FQGNSA. This CDR3 contains 13 residues. Trimming took 3 bases from V and 2 from J, leaving 8 bases between them. For the CDR3, the DNA is TGTGCCAGCAGCTTCCGGACTACCTACGAGCAGTACTTC. It codes for CASSFRTTYEQYF.

The gene calls are TRBV7-9 and TRBJ1-2, with 10 positions matching TRBD1. This CDR3 contains 13 residues. In germline, CDR1 is SEHNR, CDR2 FQNEAQ (reference sequence). V lost 5 bases to trimming and J lost 8 bases; unmatched junction nucleotides: 5. As DNA, the CDR3 is TGTGCCAGCAGCGAGGGACAGGGGAGAGGCTACACCTTC. This translates into CASSEGQGRGYTF.